The 10 T cell receptor beta chains below were found in one sample sequenced in a study of cytomegalovirus exposure and HLA in healthy donors (dated by TCRdb to between 2016 and 2019). Library method: the immunoSEQ multiplex PCR assay. For the multiplex PCR, a mixture combining 60 forward primers for TCR Vbeta segments and 13 reverse primers for TCR Jbeta segments was used. In its TCRdb copy, this immuneACCESS table keeps in-frame sequences only and misses some clones. Where compared with another copy, unresolved V genes explain less than half of these, and the others have no known cause. Across this sample there are around 130,000 clones, with approximately 84% seen only once. Around 1.8% of the sample is in the top ten clones. Input material: PBMCs. The receptors stem from a woman aged 35 to 49 in good health and CMV-seronegative.

This chain connects TRBV27 to TRBJ2-5; tentatively, D is TRBD1 (6 bases). The tail of the sequence fits TRBJ2-7 better, so the J call may be wrong. Germline CDR1 is MNHEY and CDR2 is SMNVEV (reference sequence). The CDR3 totals 14 residues. Written as DNA, the CDR3 is TGTGCCAGCAGTGGGGGCCAACTTGGGTTCGAGCAGTACTTC. Protein: CASSGGQLGFEQYF.

With regard to this clone: At one end the junction does not follow the germline gene, possibly because of a read error. The CDR3 loop reads CASSLPPDSSYNSPLHF. CDR3 nucleotide sequence: TGTGCCAGCAGTTTGCCTCCAGATAGCTCCTATAATTCCCCCCTCCACTTT. J is TRBJ1-6 and V is TRBV28; D unresolved. Germline CDR1 reads MDHEN; CDR2 reads SYDVKM. The CDR3 runs 17 residues.

The J gene is TRBJ2-7, the V gene TRBV5-6; possibly TRBD1 for D (5 bases). The length of the CDR3 is 15 residues. Germline V gene sequence: CDR1 SGHDT, CDR2 YYEEEE. V shed 4 bases and J shed 2 bases, with 16 bases lying between them. For the CDR3, the DNA is TGTGCCAGCAGCCTCCTCCTGCAGGGTACCTACGAGCAGTACTTC. Translated: CASSLLLQGTYEQYF. Full variable domain (rest looked up from reference TRBV5-6 and TRBJ2-7): DAGVTQSPTHLIKTRGQQVTLRCSPKSGHDTVSWYQQALGQGPQFIFQYYEEEERQRGNFPDRFSGHQFPNYSSELNVNALLLGDSALYLCASSLLLQGTYEQYFGPGTRLTVT.

This chain joins TRBV27 and TRBJ2-6; D might be TRBD1 (5 bases). Trimming stripped 6 bases from V and 1 base from J, with 7 bases between. Looked up from germline, CDR1 is MNHEY and CDR2 is SMNVEV (reference sequence). The CDR3 extends over 14 amino acids. CDR3 sequence: CASSSGSGANVLTF. Written as DNA, the CDR3 is TGTGCCAGCAGCTCAGGGTCTGGGGCCAACGTCCTGACTTTC.

The chain links TRBV28 to TRBJ2-7; 11 nucleotides line up with TRBD1. The germline CDR1 and CDR2 sequences are MDHEN and SYDVKM. The CDR3 loop spans 13 amino acids. V trimming: 9 bases; J trimming: 6 bases; junction bases outside the gene matches: 7. The CDR3 loop is CASSPGTGGEQYF. The CDR3, as DNA: TGTGCCAGTTCACCCGGGACAGGGGGCGAGCAGTACTTC.

This sequence joins TRBV5-6 and TRBJ2-1; maybe TRBD2 (5 bases). Per germline, CDR1 SGHDT and CDR2 YYEEEE. The V end lost 4 bases, the J end lost 9 bases, and 11 bases lay between the germline ends. The CDR3 runs to 12 residues. The CDR3 loop is CASSPEEGEQFF. Written as DNA, the CDR3 is TGTGCCAGCAGCCCGGAAGAGGGTGAGCAGTTCTTC.

The chain joins TRBV7-8 to TRBJ2-6; D is perhaps TRBD2 (7 bases). The germline V and J ends were trimmed by 0 bases and 4 bases, with 13 bases remaining between them. CDR1 is SGHVS and CDR2 is FQNEAQ in the germline V gene. CDR3 length equals 17 residues. This chain's CDR3 is CASSLAGGPSGANVLTF. For the CDR3, the DNA is TGTGCCAGCAGCTTAGCGGGGGGGCCCTCAGGGGCCAACGTCCTGACTTTC.

The genes are TRBV6-1 and TRBJ2-2; 10 bases map to TRBD1. Germline loops: CDR1 MNHNS, CDR2 SASEGT. The CDR3 contains 14 residues. V lost 6 bases to trimming and J lost 5 bases; unmatched junction nucleotides: 3. CDR3 residues: CASRDRGWTGELFF. The CDR3 bases are TGTGCCAGCAGGGACAGGGGGTGGACCGGGGAGCTGTTTTTT.

The chain has TRBV19 and TRBJ2-7, with TRBD1 as a possible D gene (5 bases). In germline, CDR1 is LNHDA, CDR2 SQIVND (reference sequence). CDR3 size: 16 residues. Between the trimmed V and J ends, which lost 7 bases and 3 bases, there was a span of 22 bases. The CDR3 nucleotides read TGTGCCAGTAATCATCCAGGGATAAACTTGTGCTACGAGCAGTACTTC. Its translation: CASNHPGINLCYEQYF.

In its sample, this clone was seen a few times. The chain employs TRBV11-1 and TRBJ1-1; D is undetermined. The CDR3 runs to 13 residues. Looked up from germline, CDR1 is SGHAT and CDR2 is FQDESV (reference sequence). Trimming shortened V by 5 bases and J by 0 bases, and 7 bases separated the two germline ends. The CDR3 spells CASSRQLNTEAFF. The DNA for the CDR3 is TGTGCCAGCAGCAGACAATTGAACACTGAAGCTTTCTTT. The full variable domain, completed using reference TRBV11-1 and TRBJ1-1, is EAEVAQSPRYKITEKSQAVAFWCDPISGHATLYWYRQILGQGPELLVQFQDESVVDDSQLPKDRFSAERLKGVDSTLKIQPAELGDSAMYLCASSRQLNTEAFFGQGTRLTVV.